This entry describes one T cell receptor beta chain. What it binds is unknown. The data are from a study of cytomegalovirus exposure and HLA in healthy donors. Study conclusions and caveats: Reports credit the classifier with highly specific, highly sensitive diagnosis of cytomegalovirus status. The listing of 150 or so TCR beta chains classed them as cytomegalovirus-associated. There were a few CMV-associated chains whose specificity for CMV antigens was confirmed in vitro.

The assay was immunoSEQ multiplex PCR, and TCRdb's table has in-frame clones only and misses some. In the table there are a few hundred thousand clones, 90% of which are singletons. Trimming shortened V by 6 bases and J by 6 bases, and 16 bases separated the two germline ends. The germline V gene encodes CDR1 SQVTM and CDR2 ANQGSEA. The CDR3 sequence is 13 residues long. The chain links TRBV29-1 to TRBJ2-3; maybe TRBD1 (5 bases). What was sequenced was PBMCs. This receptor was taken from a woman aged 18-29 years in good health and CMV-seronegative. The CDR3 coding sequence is TGCAGCGTGGGGCTGGTAGTTTTTGATACGCAGTATTTT. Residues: CSVGLVVFDTQYF.